One sample yielded the 13 T cell receptor beta chains listed below, sequenced in a study of T cell changes during pregnancy in multiple sclerosis. The table came from immunoSEQ multiplex PCR; TCRdb's copy has only in-frame clones and leaves some out. The sample lists more than 55,000 clones; over 75% were seen once. The material sequenced was peripheral blood, taken in the first trimester of pregnancy. These receptors originate from a female donor in good health, enrolled as a control in a pregnancy study.

The V gene is TRBV7-9, the J gene TRBJ2-1; 12 bases fit TRBD2. With V trimmed by 5 bases and J by 6 bases, 2 bases remained unmatched. Germline CDR1 and CDR2: SEHNR and FQNEAQ (reference sequence). The CDR3 totals 14 residues. The CDR3 region is CASSPGLAGNEQFF. CDR3 nucleotides: TGTGCCAGCAGCCCGGGACTAGCGGGCAATGAGCAGTTCTTC.

The chain couples TRBV28 to TRBJ2-1; 9 bases line up with TRBD2. V lost 2 bases, J lost 3 bases, and 8 bases stayed unmatched. There are 17 residues in the CDR3. Germline CDR1 and CDR2: MDHEN and SYDVKM. CDR3 sequence reads: CASSLTRLAGLYNEQFF. Here the CDR3 DNA reads TGTGCCAGCAGTTTAACCAGGCTAGCGGGACTCTACAATGAGCAGTTCTTC.

The chain is built from TRBV1 and TRBJ2-1; whether TRBD2, the table's D call, matches the DNA was not checked. TRBV1 is a pseudogene. CDR3 length: 16 amino acids. CDR3 DNA: TGCACCAGCAGCTTGAATAGCGGGAGTTCTTACAATGAGCAGTTCTTC. Translating gives CTSSLNSGSSYNEQFF.

The rearrangement uses TRBV29-1 and TRBJ2-3, with TRBD2 identical over 7 bases. V was clipped by 6 bases and J by 6 bases; unmatched bases: 9. The CDR3 covers 13 residues. CDR1 SQVTM and CDR2 ANQGSEA come from the germline V gene. The CDR3 is CSVEGGVADTQYF. The CDR3 DNA reads as TGCAGCGTGGAGGGAGGGGTGGCGGATACGCAGTATTTT.

This clone is a singleton in its sample. The chain combines TRBV25-1 with TRBJ1-1; D is uncertain. This CDR3 contains 14 residues. The V gene's germline CDR1 is MGHDK and CDR2 SYGVNS. Trimming pared 8 bases from V and 1 base from J, leaving 14 bases between. The CDR3 sequence: CASAPGPQNTEAFF. In DNA, the CDR3 is TGTGCCAGCGCCCCAGGTCCCCAGAACACTGAAGCTTTCTTT.

V gene TRBV30 combines with J gene TRBJ1-1; a possible D gene is TRBD1 (5 bases). V was cut by 3 bases and J by 1 base, with 12 bases left in between. This CDR3 has 14 amino acids. The germline V gene encodes CDR1 GTSNPN and CDR2 SVGIG (reference sequence). The CDR3 spells CAWRGGVGNTEAFF. The CDR3 nucleotides read TGTGCCTGGAGGGGGGGTGTGGGGAACACTGAAGCTTTCTTT.

This clone was counted once. The chain has TRBV7-2 and TRBJ2-1, with D uncertain. Germline assignment: CDR1 SGHTA and CDR2 FQGNSA. Trimming pared 7 bases from V and 6 bases from J, leaving 16 bases between. The CDR3 contains 14 residues. CDR3 residues: CASTVYERVNEQFF. The CDR3 coding sequence is TGTGCCAGCACCGTTTACGAGAGAGTCAATGAGCAGTTCTTC.

The rearrangement links TRBV6-6 to TRBJ1-5; D gene ambiguous. Looked up from germline, CDR1 is MNHNY and CDR2 is SVGAGI (reference sequence). Deletions cut 8 bases from V and 3 bases from J, with 8 bases between. The CDR3 is 12 amino acids. In nucleotides, the CDR3 is TGTGCCAGCGAGGACTACAATCAGCCCCAGCATTTT. Protein sequence: CASEDYNQPQHF.

The gene calls are TRBV11-3 and TRBJ2-1; 12 bases align to TRBD2. This CDR3 region has 16 residues. Per the germline V gene, CDR1 is SGHNT and CDR2 is YENEEA. With 3 bases clipped from V and 6 bases from J, the junction kept 6 bases outside the gene matches. The chain's CDR3 is CASSLDLAGGPNEQFF. The CDR3, as DNA: TGTGCCAGCAGCTTGGATCTAGCGGGAGGGCCCAATGAGCAGTTCTTC.

The rearrangement links TRBV18 to TRBJ1-5; weak D call: TRBD1 (5 bases). V gave up 4 bases and J gave up 0 bases, with 7 bases separating them. Germline loops: CDR1 KGHSH, CDR2 LQKENI. This CDR3 spans 14 amino acids. For the CDR3, the DNA is TGTGCCAGCTCACAGGGGAATAGCAATCAGCCCCAGCATTTT. This encodes CASSQGNSNQPQHF.

The V and J genes are TRBV18 and TRBJ1-2; D not certain. This CDR3 has 15 amino acids. Trimming took 3 bases from V and 2 from J, leaving 13 bases between them. Germline V gives CDR1 KGHSH, CDR2 LQKENI. The CDR3 loop is CASSPNPGQNYGYTF. DNA of the CDR3: TGTGCCAGCTCACCGAATCCAGGCCAAAACTATGGCTACACCTTC.

This clone has only one observation. The chain couples TRBV2 to TRBJ2-2, with 7 bases lining up with TRBD2. CDR1 is SNHLY, CDR2 FYNNEI, per germline. The CDR3 covers 14 residues. J was trimmed by 5 bases and V by 2 bases; bases with no gene match: 2. CDR3 region: CASSEFGRTGELFF. The CDR3, as DNA: TGTGCCAGCAGTGAATTCGGGAGGACCGGGGAGCTGTTTTTT.

In nucleotides, the CDR3 is TGTGCCAGCAGCTTGTCGAGGAACACTGAAGCTTTCTTT. Translated: CASSLSRNTEAFF. V is TRBV5-5 and J is TRBJ1-1; D uncertain. V lost 1 base and J lost 1, with 5 bases in between. This CDR3 has 13 amino acids. CDR1 and CDR2 (germline): SGHKS, YYEKEE (reference sequence).